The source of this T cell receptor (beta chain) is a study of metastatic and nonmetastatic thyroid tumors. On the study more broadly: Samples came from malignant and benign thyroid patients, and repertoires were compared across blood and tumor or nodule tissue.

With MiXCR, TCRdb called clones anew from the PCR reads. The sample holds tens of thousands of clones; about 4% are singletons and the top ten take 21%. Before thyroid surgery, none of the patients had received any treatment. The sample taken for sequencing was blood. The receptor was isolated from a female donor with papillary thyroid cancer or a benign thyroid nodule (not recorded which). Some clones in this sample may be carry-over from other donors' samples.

The DNA for the CDR3 is TGCGCCAGCAGCTTGGGAGGGGAGTACTATGGCTACACCTTC. It is translated as CASSLGGEYYGYTF. The chain has TRBV5-1 and TRBJ1-2; D may be TRBD1 (5 bases). CDR1 is SGHRS, CDR2 YFSETQ, per germline. This CDR3 spans 14 amino acids. Trimming cost V 0 bases and J 3 bases, with 9 bases left between them.